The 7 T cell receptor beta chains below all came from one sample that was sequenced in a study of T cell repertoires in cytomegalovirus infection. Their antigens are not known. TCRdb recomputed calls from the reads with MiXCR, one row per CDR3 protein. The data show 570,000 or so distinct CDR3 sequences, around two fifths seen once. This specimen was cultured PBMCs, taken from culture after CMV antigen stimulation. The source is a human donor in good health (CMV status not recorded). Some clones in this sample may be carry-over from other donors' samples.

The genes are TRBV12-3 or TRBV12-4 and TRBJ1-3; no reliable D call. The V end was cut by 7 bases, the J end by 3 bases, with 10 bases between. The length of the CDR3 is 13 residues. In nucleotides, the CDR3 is TGTGCCAGCATTTGGGAGGGTGGAAACACCATATATTTT. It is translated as CASIWEGGNTIYF.

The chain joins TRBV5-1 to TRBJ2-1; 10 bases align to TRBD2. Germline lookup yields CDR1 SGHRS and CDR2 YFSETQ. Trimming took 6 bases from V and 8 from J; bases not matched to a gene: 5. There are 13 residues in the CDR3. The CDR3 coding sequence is TGCGCCAGCACTAGCGGGAGTTTGTATGAGCAGTTCTTC. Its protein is CASTSGSLYEQFF. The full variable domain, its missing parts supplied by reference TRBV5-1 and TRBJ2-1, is KAGVTQTPRYLIKTRGQQVTLSCSPISGHRSVSWYQQTPGQGLQFLFEYFSETQRNKGNFPGRFSGRQFSNSRSEMNVSTLELGDSALYLCASTSGSLYEQFFGPGTRLTVL.

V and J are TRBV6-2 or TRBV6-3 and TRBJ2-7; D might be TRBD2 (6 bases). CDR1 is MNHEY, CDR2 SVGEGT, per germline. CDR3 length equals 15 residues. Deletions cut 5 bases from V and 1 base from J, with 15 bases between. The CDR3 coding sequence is TGTGCCAGCAGTGAACGGGGACTCATTTCCTACGAGCAGTACTTC. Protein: CASSERGLISYEQYF.

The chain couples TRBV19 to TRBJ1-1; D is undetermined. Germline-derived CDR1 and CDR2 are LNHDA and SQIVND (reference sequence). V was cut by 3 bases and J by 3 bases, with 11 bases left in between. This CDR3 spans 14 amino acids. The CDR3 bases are TGTGCCAGTAGTATTTTTGGCCGCGACACTGAAGCTTTCTTT. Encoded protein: CASSIFGRDTEAFF.

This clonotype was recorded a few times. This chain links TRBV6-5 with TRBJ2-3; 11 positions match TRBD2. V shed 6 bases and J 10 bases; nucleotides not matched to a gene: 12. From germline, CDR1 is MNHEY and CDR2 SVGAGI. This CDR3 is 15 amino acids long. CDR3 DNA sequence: TGTGCCAGCAGCTCGTCCGGGACTAGCGGAGGAGCGCAGTATTTT. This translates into CASSSSGTSGGAQYF.

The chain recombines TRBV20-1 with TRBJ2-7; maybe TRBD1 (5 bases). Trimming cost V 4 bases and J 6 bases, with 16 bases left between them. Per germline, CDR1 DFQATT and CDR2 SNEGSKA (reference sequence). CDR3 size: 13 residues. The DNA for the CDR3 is TGCAGTGCTACCGACAGTCCCCTTACCGAGCAGTACTTC. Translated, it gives CSATDSPLTEQYF.

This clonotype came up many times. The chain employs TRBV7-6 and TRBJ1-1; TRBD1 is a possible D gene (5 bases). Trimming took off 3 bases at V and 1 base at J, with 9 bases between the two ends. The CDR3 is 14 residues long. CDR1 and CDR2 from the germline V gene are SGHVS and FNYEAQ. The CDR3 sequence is CASSLSGTNTEAFF. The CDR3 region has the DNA TGTGCCAGCAGCTTGTCCGGGACGAACACTGAAGCTTTCTTT.